This TCR beta chain came from a study of Graves' ophthalmopathy and Graves' hyperthyroidism. RNA transcripts yielded amplified TCR beta CDR3 regions. The first round was an RT-PCR with HTBI primers, and the second round was a multiplex PCR. TCRdb reprocessed the multiplex PCR reads with MiXCR, giving one entry per CDR3 protein. The sample has 200,000 to 250,000 distinct CDR3 sequences; roughly 21% are singletons. The germline gives CDR1 KGHDR, CDR2 SFDVKD. CDR3 length equals 17 residues. V lost 3 bases, J lost 0 bases, and 4 bases stayed unmatched. The material sequenced was peripheral blood. The chain recombines TRBV24-1 with TRBJ2-2; 9 nucleotides agree with TRBD1. This TCR was sampled from a woman in her forties or fifties with Graves' ophthalmopathy. CDR3 DNA: TGTGCCACCAGTGATCCGGGACAGGGACCGAACACCGGGGAGCTGTTTTTT. Protein sequence: CATSDPGQGPNTGELFF.